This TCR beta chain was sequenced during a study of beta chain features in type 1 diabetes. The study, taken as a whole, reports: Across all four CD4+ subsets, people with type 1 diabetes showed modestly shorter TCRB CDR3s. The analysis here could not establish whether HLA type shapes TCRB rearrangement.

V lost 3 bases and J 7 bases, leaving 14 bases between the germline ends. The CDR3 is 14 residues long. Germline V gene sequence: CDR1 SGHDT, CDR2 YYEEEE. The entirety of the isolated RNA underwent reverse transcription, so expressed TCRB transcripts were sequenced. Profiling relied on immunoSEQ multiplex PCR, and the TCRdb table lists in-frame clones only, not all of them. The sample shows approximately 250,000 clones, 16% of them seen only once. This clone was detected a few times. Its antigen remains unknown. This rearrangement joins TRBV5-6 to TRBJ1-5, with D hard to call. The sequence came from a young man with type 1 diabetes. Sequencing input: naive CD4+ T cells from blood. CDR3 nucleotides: TGTGCCAGCAGCTCGGCGCAGACGGGCCAGCCCCAGCATTTT. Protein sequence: CASSSAQTGQPQHF.